The 30 T cell receptor beta chains reported below all come from one sample, sequenced in a study of control samples from healthy donors and cancer patients. Assay: immunoSEQ multiplex PCR; the TCRdb copy retains only in-frame clones and omits some. This table has approximately 220,000 clones, 85% to 95% appearing once. Sequences were obtained from blood. These receptors originate from a middle-aged man in good health.

In the case of this clone: Within the sample, other DNA sequences also encode this same CDR3. The J gene is TRBJ2-3, the V gene TRBV5-1, with no clear D. In germline, CDR1 is SGHRS, CDR2 YFSETQ. Trimming cost V 0 bases and J 3 bases, with 8 bases left between them. The CDR3 covers 14 residues. The CDR3 DNA sequence: TGCGCCAGCAGCTTGGCCCCAGGTACAGATACGCAGTATTTT. Protein: CASSLAPGTDTQYF.

The V gene is TRBV29-1, the J gene TRBJ2-7; D gene unclear. Germline V gene lookup returns CDR1 SQVTM and CDR2 ANQGSEA. Trimming removed 4 bases at V and 3 bases at J, with 7 bases between. The CDR3 covers 11 residues. The CDR3 reads CSVGTVYEQYF. DNA of the CDR3: TGCAGCGTTGGGACCGTCTACGAGCAGTACTTC.

V and J are TRBV6-6 and TRBJ1-5, with no clear D. CDR3 length equals 17 residues. The V gene lost 5 bases and the J gene lost 1 base, with 18 bases spanning the gap. Per the germline V gene, CDR1 is MNHNY and CDR2 is SVGAGI (reference sequence). DNA of the CDR3: TGTGCCAGCAGTCGCGGAACCCCGGGAACAAGCAATCAGCCCCAGCATTTT. Translation gives CASSRGTPGTSNQPQHF.

The chain is built from TRBV5-1 and TRBJ2-7; D not resolved. V was trimmed by 2 bases and J by 0 bases, leaving 9 bases between them. Germline lookup yields CDR1 SGHRS and CDR2 YFSETQ. The CDR3 spans 14 residues. CDR3 sequence: CASSFVASSYEQYF. CDR3 DNA sequence: TGCGCCAGCAGCTTCGTCGCCAGCTCCTACGAGCAGTACTTC.

The V call is TRBV9, the J call TRBJ2-3, with D maybe TRBD2 (6 bases). The CDR3 has 16 amino acids. Germline V gene data show CDR1 as SGDLS and CDR2 as YYNGEE. Trimming cost V 4 bases and J 6 bases, with 21 bases left between them. The CDR3 DNA reads as TGTGCCAGCAGCCTCCGTGGTAGCGGATTTGCGGATACGCAGTATTTT. Translation: CASSLRGSGFADTQYF.

The V and J genes are TRBV28 and TRBJ1-4; D remains ambiguous. Germline CDR1 MDHEN, CDR2 SYDVKM. Trimming took 6 bases from V and 8 from J, leaving 4 bases between them. The CDR3 extends over 10 amino acids. The CDR3 loop is CASSREKLFF. DNA for the CDR3: TGTGCCAGCAGCAGGGAAAAACTGTTTTTT.

DNA for the CDR3: TGTGCCAGCAGCGTCGCGCCCGGGACAGGGGTTGAAAAACTGTTTTTT. Protein sequence: CASSVAPGTGVEKLFF. This chain joins TRBV9 and TRBJ1-4, with 10 bases matching TRBD1. V shed 2 bases, J shed 7 bases, and the junction held 8 bases outside the gene matches. Looked up from germline, CDR1 is SGDLS and CDR2 is YYNGEE. This CDR3 is 16 amino acids long.

Concerning this clone itself: This sample includes further DNA sequences coding for the same CDR3. The CDR3 bases are TGCAGCGTCGGACAGGGGGCAGATACGCAGTATTTT. Protein: CSVGQGADTQYF. V gene TRBV29-1 combines with J gene TRBJ2-3, with 10 nucleotides matching TRBD1. This CDR3 has 12 amino acids. The V gene end was trimmed by 6 bases and the J gene end by 4 bases; junction bases not matched to a gene: 1. CDR1 and CDR2 from the germline V gene are SQVTM and ANQGSEA.

J is TRBJ1-3 and V is TRBV9; D not resolved. This CDR3 is built from 17 residues. The V end lost 0 bases, the J end lost 0 bases, and 13 bases lay between the germline ends. Looked up from germline, CDR1 is SGDLS and CDR2 is YYNGEE. The CDR3 DNA sequence: TGTGCCAGCAGCGTAGAGGGTTGGGGAGACTCTGGAAACACCATATATTTT. Residues: CASSVEGWGDSGNTIYF.

A word on this clone: Germline is not matched at one junction end, which may reflect a read error. The chain couples TRBV5-1 to TRBJ2-3; D uncertain. There are 14 residues in the CDR3. In germline, CDR1 is SGHRS, CDR2 YFSETQ. CDR3 coding DNA: TGCGCCAGCCGCTTGCAGGCGGGCACAGATACGCAGTATTTT. Translated, it gives CASRLQAGTDTQYF.

This chain links TRBV19 with TRBJ1-4, with a weak D call TRBD1 (6 bases). V lost 2 bases and J lost 8, with 9 bases in between. CDR3 length: 13 amino acids. Germline loops: CDR1 LNHDA, CDR2 SQIVND (reference sequence). This CDR3 reads CASSITGKEKLFF. In DNA, the CDR3 is TGTGCCAGTAGTATAACAGGGAAAGAAAAACTGTTTTTT.

The chain employs TRBV9 and TRBJ1-6, with no clear D. V was cut by 4 bases and J by 15 bases, with 32 bases left in between. Germline V gene lookup returns CDR1 SGDLS and CDR2 YYNGEE. The CDR3 covers 18 residues. CDR3: CASSPRPPTPNTPVLLHF. The CDR3 DNA reads TGTGCCAGCAGCCCCCGTCCGCCGACTCCCAATACCCCTGTCCTCCTCCACTTT.

This chain links TRBV20-1 with TRBJ1-2; D is ambiguous. Germline assignment: CDR1 DFQATT and CDR2 SNEGSKA (reference sequence). This CDR3 has 20 residues. V lost 3 bases, J lost 5 bases, and 34 bases lay in between. For the CDR3, the DNA is TGCAGTGCTAGTGTGAAGTCCGTTAGTGGGGAACAGAGCAAGTTATATGGCTACACCTTC. As protein: CSASVKSVSGEQSKLYGYTF.

The V and J genes are TRBV5-5 and TRBJ2-7; 9 bases line up with TRBD1. V dropped 4 bases and J dropped 4; count of bases not matched to a gene: 9. The CDR3 length is 15 residues. Germline V gene sequence: CDR1 SGHKS, CDR2 YYEKEE (reference sequence). The CDR3 protein is CASSATGTGKYEQYF. The CDR3 DNA follows: TGTGCCAGCAGCGCGACCGGGACAGGGAAATACGAGCAGTACTTC.

The chain is built from TRBV7-8 and TRBJ2-7; TRBD1 might be the D (6 bases). The CDR3 loop spans 16 amino acids. CDR1 and CDR2 from the germline V gene are SGHVS and FQNEAQ. The germline V and J ends were trimmed by 4 bases and 0 bases, with 16 bases remaining between them. The DNA for the CDR3 is TGTGCCAGCAGCTCTCCACCGGGACACAACTCCTACGAGCAGTACTTC. As protein: CASSSPPGHNSYEQYF.

This chain uses TRBV27 with TRBJ2-1; maybe TRBD2 (6 bases). Germline V gene sequence: CDR1 MNHEY, CDR2 SMNVEV (reference sequence). With 7 bases removed from V and 1 base from J, the gap between germline ends came to 14 bases. This CDR3 contains 15 residues. The DNA for the CDR3 is TGTGCCAGCAACCTCTTCGGGGGTTCCTACAATGAGCAGTTCTTC. Translation: CASNLFGGSYNEQFF.

This clone was detected only once. The chain carries TRBV15 and TRBJ1-6; TRBD1 might be the D (6 bases). Trimming shortened V by 6 bases and J by 1 base, and 7 bases separated the two germline ends. The germline CDR1 and CDR2 sequences are LNHNV and YYDKDF (reference sequence). The CDR3 is made up of 14 amino acids. CDR3 loop: CATSGQSYNSPLHF. The CDR3 coding sequence is TGTGCCACCAGTGGACAGTCCTATAATTCACCCCTCCACTTT.

This sequence joins TRBV18 and TRBJ2-1; 8 bases agree with TRBD2. Looked up from germline, CDR1 is KGHSH and CDR2 is LQKENI. J gave up 7 bases and V 5 bases, and 7 bases lay outside the gene matches. The CDR3 loop spans 14 amino acids. CDR3 loop: CASSSQTGGNEQFF. The CDR3 region has the DNA TGTGCCAGCTCATCTCAGACGGGGGGGAATGAGCAGTTCTTC.

This clone was counted a single time. This chain links TRBV7-9 with TRBJ2-6, with D possibly being TRBD1 (6 bases). CDR3 length equals 16 residues. Trimming took off 3 bases at V and 4 bases at J, with 13 bases between the two ends. Germline CDR1 and CDR2: SEHNR and FQNEAQ (reference sequence). In DNA form, the CDR3 reads TGTGCCAGCAGCTTGTCCCAGGGGCTCGGGGCCAACGTCCTGACTTTC. Residues: CASSLSQGLGANVLTF.

The chain is built from TRBV6-5 and TRBJ2-7, with 7 bases identical to TRBD1. The CDR3 is 13 amino acids. The ends lost 6 bases at V and 4 bases at J; junction bases unmatched: 6. Per germline, CDR1 MNHEY and CDR2 SVGAGI. For the CDR3, the DNA is TGTGCCAGCAGCCTGGGACAGAATTACGAGCAGTACGTC. The encoded protein is CASSLGQNYEQYV.

This clone was observed once. J is TRBJ2-5 and V is TRBV28; 8 nucleotides align to TRBD1. CDR1 and CDR2 (germline): MDHEN, SYDVKM. CDR3 size: 15 residues. V shed 5 bases, J shed 4 bases, and the junction held 9 bases outside the gene matches. CDR3 sequence: CASSRTGTGRETQYF. CDR3 in DNA: TGTGCCAGCAGTCGGACAGGGACGGGGAGAGAGACCCAGTACTTC.

The count of this clone is one. The gene calls are TRBV7-9 and TRBJ2-7; 10 positions agree with TRBD1. With 4 bases clipped from V and 3 bases from J, the junction kept 6 bases outside the gene matches. Per the germline V gene, CDR1 is SEHNR and CDR2 is FQNEAQ (reference sequence). The CDR3 loop spans 15 amino acids. Written as DNA, the CDR3 is TGTGCCAGCAGCTATTCCCGGGACAGGGGCTACGAGCAGTACTTC. It translates to CASSYSRDRGYEQYF. Full variable domain (remainder filled in from reference TRBV7-9 and TRBJ2-7): DTGVSQNPRHKITKRGQNVTFRCDPISEHNRLYWYRQTLGQGPEFLTYFQNEAQLEKSRLLSDRFSAERPKGSFSTLEIQRTEQGDSAMYLCASSYSRDRGYEQYFGPGTRLTVT.

The genes are TRBV28 and TRBJ1-2, with 7 bases aligning to TRBD1. The V and J ends lost 8 bases and 8 bases, in that order; junction bases with no gene match: 17. CDR1 and CDR2 (germline): MDHEN, SYDVKM. The length of the CDR3 is 15 residues. This CDR3 reads CASGLSPGTAKGYTF. The CDR3 nucleotides are TGTGCCAGCGGCCTATCTCCTGGGACAGCCAAAGGCTACACCTTC.

V and J are TRBV28 and TRBJ1-2; perhaps TRBD1 as D (6 bases). The V end was cut by 6 bases, the J end by 7 bases, with 18 bases between. The CDR3 is made up of 14 amino acids. Germline values: CDR1 MDHEN, CDR2 SYDVKM. The CDR3 region has the DNA TGTGCCAGCAGGAAAGGACAGCGCCTGGGTGGCTACACCTTC. It specifies CASRKGQRLGGYTF.

The gene calls are TRBV5-4 and TRBJ2-2; TRBD2 aligns across 11 bases. The germline V gene has CDR1 SGHNT and CDR2 YYREEE (reference sequence). The CDR3 totals 19 residues. V gave up 1 base and J gave up 4 bases; unmatched junction bases: 12. The CDR3 sequence: CASSLKTSGASPATGELFF. CDR3 DNA: TGTGCCAGCAGCTTGAAGACTAGCGGGGCCTCACCTGCCACCGGGGAGCTGTTTTTT. The whole variable domain, filled in from reference TRBV5-4 and TRBJ2-2, reads ETGVTQSPTHLIKTRGQQVTLRCSSQSGHNTVSWYQQALGQGPQFIFQYYREEENGRGNFPPRFSGLQFPNYSSELNVNALELDDSALYLCASSLKTSGASPATGELFFGEGSRLTVL.

The chain has TRBV20-1 and TRBJ2-7; D is perhaps TRBD1 (5 bases). Trimming removed 5 bases from V and 5 bases from J, with 10 bases in between. The CDR3 sequence is 11 residues long. The germline gives CDR1 DFQATT, CDR2 SNEGSKA (reference sequence). CDR3 protein: CSASREHEQYF. In nucleotides, the CDR3 is TGCAGTGCTTCCAGGGAACACGAGCAGTACTTC.

The V gene is TRBV7-9, the J gene TRBJ2-7; 9 bases are shared with TRBD1. The CDR3 spans 13 residues. Germline CDR1 and CDR2: SEHNR and FQNEAQ (reference sequence). Trimming cost V 5 bases and J 7 bases; bases outside gene matches: 6. The CDR3 DNA sequence: TGTGCCAGCAGCAGGGACAGGGCGGGAGAGCAGTACTTC. Its protein is CASSRDRAGEQYF. Full variable domain (outside the CDR3, taken from reference TRBV7-9 and TRBJ2-7): DTGVSQNPRHKITKRGQNVTFRCDPISEHNRLYWYRQTLGQGPEFLTYFQNEAQLEKSRLLSDRFSAERPKGSFSTLEIQRTEQGDSAMYLCASSRDRAGEQYFGPGTRLTVT.

The chain is built from TRBV5-6 and TRBJ2-2, with D unresolved. Trimming cost V 1 base and J 13 bases, with 11 bases left between them. CDR1 and CDR2 from the germline V gene are SGHDT and YYEEEE. The CDR3 is 12 residues long. DNA for the CDR3: TGTGCCAGCAGCTTGTGGTCCCGGGCGCTGTTTTTT. This gives the protein CASSLWSRALFF.

This clone came up once. The J gene is TRBJ2-5, the V gene TRBV15; 15 bases fit TRBD2. CDR1 is LNHNV and CDR2 is YYDKDF in the germline V gene (reference sequence). The CDR3 loop spans 15 amino acids. Unmatched junction bases numbered 0, after V lost 3 bases and J lost 4 bases. The CDR3: CATSRGLAGGETQYF. The CDR3 DNA follows: TGTGCCACCAGCAGGGGACTAGCGGGGGGAGAGACCCAGTACTTC.

The gene calls are TRBV5-1 and TRBJ1-3; D is possibly TRBD1 (6 bases). V lost 7 bases, J lost 0 bases, and 11 bases lay in between. Per the germline V gene, CDR1 is SGHRS and CDR2 is YFSETQ. The CDR3 totals 14 residues. The CDR3 here is CASSAGHSGNTIYF. Written as DNA, the CDR3 is TGCGCCAGCTCGGCGGGACACTCTGGAAACACCATATATTTT. Variable domain in full (rest from reference TRBV5-1 and TRBJ1-3): KAGVTQTPRYLIKTRGQQVTLSCSPISGHRSVSWYQQTPGQGLQFLFEYFSETQRNKGNFPGRFSGRQFSNSRSEMNVSTLELGDSALYLCASSAGHSGNTIYFGEGSWLTVV.